This TCR beta chain was recovered during a study of shared clonotypes between healthy human individuals. Notes on the study in general: It was observed that 4% to 6% of naive CD4 clonotypes were shared across a handful of donors.

This CDR3 contains 14 residues. Germline V gene data show CDR1 as SGHRS and CDR2 as YFSETQ. Trimming removed 3 bases from V and 2 bases from J, with 11 bases in between. A note on this clone: Its antigen is undetermined.

Here immunoSEQ multiplex PCR was the method, and the copy in TCRdb shows in-frame clones only, minus some. The profile shows 2.5 million or so clones, roughly 92% of them singletons. The sequence was collected from a man between 18 and 29 years old in good health. V usage is TRBV5-1 and J usage is TRBJ1-2; D is perhaps TRBD1 (6 bases). The specimen was naive CD4+ T cells sorted from blood. Subset indicated: CD45RA+ positively selected. The CDR3 sequence is CASSSRGENYGYTF. The DNA of the CDR3 is TGCGCCAGCAGCTCCAGGGGTGAGAACTATGGCTACACCTTC.